Listed below are T cell receptor beta chains from one sample, sequenced in a study of blood T cell repertoires in COVID-19. Measured with immunoSEQ multiplex PCR; TCRdb has only the in-frame clones, and not every one. In the table there are roughly 180,000 clones, about four fifths of which are singletons. The source material was PBMCs or T cells enriched from blood (not recorded which). The receptors come from a man in his fifties or sixties who had recovered from COVID-19. Both conserved end residues are part of each CDR3. A D gene is named only where the DNA matches it firmly. Size is stated for part of the rows, as once, few or many counts, or as a class when the clone is expanded.

cdr3_aa cdr3_nt clone_size d_call cdr3_length j_call v_call
CASSQGTGRGGYTF TGTGCCAGCAGCCAAGGGACAGGGAGAGGTGGCTACACCTTC . TRBD1 14 TRBJ1-2 TRBV4-2
CASSSGNAYSNQPQHF TGTGCCAGCAGCTCGGGGAACGCTTATAGCAATCAGCCCCAGCATTTT once . 16 TRBJ1-5 TRBV5-6
CASSYSGVTGNTIYF TGTGCCAGCAGTTACTCCGGGGTAACCGGAAACACCATATATTTT . . 15 TRBJ1-3 TRBV6-5
CASSPGGLPSIEAFF TGTGCCAGCAGCCCAGGGGGCCTACCTTCGATTGAAGCTTTCTTT few TRBD1 15 TRBJ1-1 TRBV6-5
CAISGTVNTGELFF TGTGCCATCAGTGGGACAGTTAACACCGGGGAGCTGTTTTTT . . 14 TRBJ2-2 TRBV10-3
CASTPGQGARETQYF TGTGCCAGCACCCCTGGACAGGGGGCTAGAGAGACCCAGTACTTC . TRBD1 15 TRBJ2-5 TRBV3-1/TRBV3-2
CASSLDTGGVNTEAFF TGCGCCAGCAGCTTGGACACAGGGGGCGTGAACACTGAAGCTTTCTTT . TRBD1 16 TRBJ1-1 TRBV5-1
CASSSLGIEAELFF TGTGCCAGCAGCTCCCTGGGCATTGAAGCGGAGCTGTTTTTT . . 14 TRBJ2-2 TRBV11-3
CASGLWTVNTEAFF TGTGCTAGTGGTTTGTGGACAGTGAACACTGAAGCTTTCTTT . . 14 TRBJ1-1 TRBV12-5
CASQIDRARTGELFF TGTGCCAGTCAAATAGACAGGGCTCGAACCGGGGAGCTGTTTTTT . TRBD1 15 TRBJ2-2 TRBV19
CASSTGGHGYTF TGTGCCAGCAGTACAGGGGGCCATGGCTACACCTTC once TRBD1 12 TRBJ1-2 TRBV27
CASSPGGGVYNEQFF TGTGCCAGCTCACCGGGAGGGGGGGTCTACAATGAGCAGTTCTTC . . 15 TRBJ2-1 TRBV18
CASSKQKNQPQHF TGTGCCAGTAGTAAACAGAAAAATCAGCCCCAGCATTTT . . 13 TRBJ1-5 TRBV19
CASSLDTGSYEQYF TGTGCCAGCAGCTTGGACACAGGCTCCTACGAGCAGTACTTC . . 14 TRBJ2-7 TRBV5-6
CASSEYGTGELFF TGTGCCAGCAGTGAATACGGCACCGGGGAGCTGTTTTTT . . 13 TRBJ2-2 TRBV25-1
CASSLEGAGNSPLHF TGTGCCAGCAGCTTAGAGGGGGCCGGAAATTCACCCCTCCACTTT . TRBD1 15 TRBJ1-6 TRBV7-2
CASSYGTPGTIYF TGTGCCAGCAGTTACGGGACACCGGGAACCATATATTTT . . 13 TRBJ1-3 TRBV6-5